This T cell receptor (beta chain) came from a study of blood T cell repertoires in COVID-19. Looking at the study overall: Samples came from the United States, Italy and Spain, spanning acute and convalescent COVID-19. T cells, B-cell-depleted T cells, or PBMCs supplied cDNA or gDNA.

The trim removed 0 bases at V and 6 bases at J, leaving 5 bases unmatched. The CDR3 is made up of 16 amino acids. The germline gives CDR1 LGHNA, CDR2 YSLEER. Authors' data handling: From reference gene primer amplification, estimates of nucleated cell counts were derived. The repertoire was sequenced with immunoSEQ multiplex PCR; TCRdb's copy has only in-frame clones and lacks some. V, J and clone size reflect that table, while D and trimming were determined from the DNA. The table has 300,000 to 400,000 clones, 89% seen once. Recovered status applied to Cohort 3 donors who had two consecutive negative PCRs. It also applied to those with clearance or with symptom resolution.

The origin of this receptor is a man aged 55 to 69 who had recovered from COVID-19. This rearrangement joins TRBV4-3 to TRBJ2-1, with 10 positions matching TRBD1. The sequenced sample consisted of PBMCs or T cells enriched from blood (not recorded which). The CDR3 reads CASSQDHWTGGNEQFF. The CDR3 nucleotides read TGCGCCAGCAGCCAAGACCACTGGACAGGGGGCAATGAGCAGTTCTTC.